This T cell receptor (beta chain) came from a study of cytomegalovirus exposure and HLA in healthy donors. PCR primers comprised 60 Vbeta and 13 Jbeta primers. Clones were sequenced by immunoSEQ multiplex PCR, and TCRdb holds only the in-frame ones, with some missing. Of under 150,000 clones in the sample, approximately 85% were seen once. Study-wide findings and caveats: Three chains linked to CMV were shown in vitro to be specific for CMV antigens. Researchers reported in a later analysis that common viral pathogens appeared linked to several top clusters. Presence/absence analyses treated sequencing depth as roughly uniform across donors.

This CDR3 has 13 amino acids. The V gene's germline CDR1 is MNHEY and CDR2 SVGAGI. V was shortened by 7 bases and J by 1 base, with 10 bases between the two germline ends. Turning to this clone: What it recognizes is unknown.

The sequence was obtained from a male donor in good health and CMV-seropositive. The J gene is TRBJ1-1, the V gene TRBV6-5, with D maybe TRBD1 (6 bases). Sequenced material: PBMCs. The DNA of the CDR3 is TGTGCCAGCAAAGGCAGGGGGAACACTGAAGCTTTCTTT. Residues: CASKGRGNTEAFF.